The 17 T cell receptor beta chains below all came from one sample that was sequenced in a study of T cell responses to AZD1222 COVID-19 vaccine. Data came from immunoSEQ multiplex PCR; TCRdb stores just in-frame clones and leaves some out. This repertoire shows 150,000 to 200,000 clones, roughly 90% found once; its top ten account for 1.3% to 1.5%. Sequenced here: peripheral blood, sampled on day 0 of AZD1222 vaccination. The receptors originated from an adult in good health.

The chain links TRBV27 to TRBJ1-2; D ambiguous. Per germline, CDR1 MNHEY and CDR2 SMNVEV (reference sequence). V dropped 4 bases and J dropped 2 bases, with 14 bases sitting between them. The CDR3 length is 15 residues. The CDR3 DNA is TGTGCCAGCAGTTCCCCCGGGAAGGGAAACTATGGCTACACCTTC. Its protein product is CASSSPGKGNYGYTF.

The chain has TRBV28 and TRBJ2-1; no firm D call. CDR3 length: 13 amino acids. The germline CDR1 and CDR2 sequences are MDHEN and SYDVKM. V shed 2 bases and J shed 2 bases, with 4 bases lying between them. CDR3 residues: CASSLQAYNEQFF. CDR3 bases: TGTGCCAGCAGTTTACAGGCCTACAATGAGCAGTTCTTC. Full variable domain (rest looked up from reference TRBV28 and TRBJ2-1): DVKVTQSSRYLVKRTGEKVFLECVQDMDHENMFWYRQDPGLGLRLIYFSYDVKMKEKGDIPEGYSVSREKKERFSLILESASTNQTSMYLCASSLQAYNEQFFGPGTRLTVL.

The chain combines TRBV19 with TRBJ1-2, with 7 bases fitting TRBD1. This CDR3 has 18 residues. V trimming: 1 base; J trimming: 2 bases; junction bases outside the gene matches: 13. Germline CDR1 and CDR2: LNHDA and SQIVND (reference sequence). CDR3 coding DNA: TGTGCCAGTAGTATAGTACGCCGGGACAGCCCGACCAACTATGGCTACACCTTC. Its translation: CASSIVRRDSPTNYGYTF.

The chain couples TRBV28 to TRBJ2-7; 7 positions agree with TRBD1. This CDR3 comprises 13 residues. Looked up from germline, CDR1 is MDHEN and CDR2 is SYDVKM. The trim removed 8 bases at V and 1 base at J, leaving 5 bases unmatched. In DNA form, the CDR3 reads TGTGCCAGCCGGGACAGCCGATCCTACGAGCAGTACTTC. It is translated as CASRDSRSYEQYF.

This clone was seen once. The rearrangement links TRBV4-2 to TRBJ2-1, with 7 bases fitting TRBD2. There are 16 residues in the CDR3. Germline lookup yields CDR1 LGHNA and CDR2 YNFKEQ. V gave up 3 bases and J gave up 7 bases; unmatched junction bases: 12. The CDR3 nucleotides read TGTGCCAGCAGCCAGGTCGGGGGGAGGGCCAGTAATGAGCAGTTCTTC. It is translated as CASSQVGGRASNEQFF.

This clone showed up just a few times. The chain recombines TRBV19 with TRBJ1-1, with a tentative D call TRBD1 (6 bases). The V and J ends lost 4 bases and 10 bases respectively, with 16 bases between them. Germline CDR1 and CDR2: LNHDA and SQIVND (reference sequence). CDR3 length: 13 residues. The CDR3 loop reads CASSTTGLGGAFF. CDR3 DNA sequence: TGTGCCAGTAGTACCACAGGGTTGGGCGGAGCTTTCTTT.

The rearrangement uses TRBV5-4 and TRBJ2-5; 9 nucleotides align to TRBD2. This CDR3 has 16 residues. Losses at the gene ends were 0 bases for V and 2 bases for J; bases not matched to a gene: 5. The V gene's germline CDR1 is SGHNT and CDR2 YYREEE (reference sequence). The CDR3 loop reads CASSLAVAGEQETQYF. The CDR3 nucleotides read TGTGCCAGCAGCTTGGCCGTAGCGGGGGAGCAAGAGACCCAGTACTTC. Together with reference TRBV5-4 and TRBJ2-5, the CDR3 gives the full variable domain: ETGVTQSPTHLIKTRGQQVTLRCSSQSGHNTVSWYQQALGQGPQFIFQYYREEENGRGNFPPRFSGLQFPNYSSELNVNALELDDSALYLCASSLAVAGEQETQYFGPGTRLLVL.

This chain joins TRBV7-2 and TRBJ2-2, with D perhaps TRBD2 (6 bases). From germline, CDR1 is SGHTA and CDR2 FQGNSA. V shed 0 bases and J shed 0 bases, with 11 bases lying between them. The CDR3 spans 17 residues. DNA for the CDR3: TGTGCCAGCAGCTTAGCGGCCGGCGGGGCGAACACCGGGGAGCTGTTTTTT. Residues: CASSLAAGGANTGELFF. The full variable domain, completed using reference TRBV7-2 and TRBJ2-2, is GAGVSQSPSNKVTEKGKDVELRCDPISGHTALYWYRQSLGQGLEFLIYFQGNSAPDKSGLPSDRFSAERTGGSVSTLTIQRTQQEDSAVYLCASSLAAGGANTGELFFGEGSRLTVL.

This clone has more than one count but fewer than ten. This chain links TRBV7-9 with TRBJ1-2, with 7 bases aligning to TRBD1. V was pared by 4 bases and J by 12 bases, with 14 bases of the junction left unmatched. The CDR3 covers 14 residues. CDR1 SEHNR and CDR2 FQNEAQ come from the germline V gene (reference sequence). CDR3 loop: CASSSPDRKGGDTF. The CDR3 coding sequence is TGTGCCAGCAGCTCGCCGGACAGGAAAGGCGGAGACACCTTC. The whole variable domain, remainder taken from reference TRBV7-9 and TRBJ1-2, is DTGVSQNPRHKITKRGQNVTFRCDPISEHNRLYWYRQTLGQGPEFLTYFQNEAQLEKSRLLSDRFSAERPKGSFSTLEIQRTEQGDSAMYLCASSSPDRKGGDTFGSGTRLTVV.

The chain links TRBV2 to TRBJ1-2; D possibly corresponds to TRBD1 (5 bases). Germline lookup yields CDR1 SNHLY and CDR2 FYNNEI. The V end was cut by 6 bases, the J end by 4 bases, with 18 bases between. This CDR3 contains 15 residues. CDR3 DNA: TGTGCCAGCAGATCCCAGGGTGGGCAGCTCTATGGCTACACCTTC. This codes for CASRSQGGQLYGYTF.

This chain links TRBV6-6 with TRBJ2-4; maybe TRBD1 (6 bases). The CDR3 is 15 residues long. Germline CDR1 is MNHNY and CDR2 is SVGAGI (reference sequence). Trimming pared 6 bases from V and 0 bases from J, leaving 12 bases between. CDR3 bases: TGTGCCAGCAGACACAGGGTCCTAGCCAAAAACATTCAGTACTTC. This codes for CASRHRVLAKNIQYF.

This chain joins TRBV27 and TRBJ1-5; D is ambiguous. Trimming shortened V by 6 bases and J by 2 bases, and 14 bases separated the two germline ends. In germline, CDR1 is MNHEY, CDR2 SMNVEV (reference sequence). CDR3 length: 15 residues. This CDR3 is CASRTGPGGNQPQHF. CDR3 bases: TGTGCCAGCAGAACCGGACCGGGAGGCAATCAGCCCCAGCATTTT.

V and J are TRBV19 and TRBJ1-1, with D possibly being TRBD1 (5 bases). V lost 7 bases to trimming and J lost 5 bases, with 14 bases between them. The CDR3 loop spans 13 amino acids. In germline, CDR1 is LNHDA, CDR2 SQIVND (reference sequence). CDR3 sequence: CASNTGRLTEAFF. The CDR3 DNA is TGTGCCAGTAACACGGGACGGCTAACTGAAGCTTTCTTT.

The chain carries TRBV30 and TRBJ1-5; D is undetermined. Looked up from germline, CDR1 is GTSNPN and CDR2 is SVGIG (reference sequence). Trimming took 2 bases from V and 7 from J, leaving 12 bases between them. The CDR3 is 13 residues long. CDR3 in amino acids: CAWSKSLNQPQHF. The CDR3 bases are TGTGCCTGGAGTAAAAGTCTAAACCAGCCCCAGCATTTT.

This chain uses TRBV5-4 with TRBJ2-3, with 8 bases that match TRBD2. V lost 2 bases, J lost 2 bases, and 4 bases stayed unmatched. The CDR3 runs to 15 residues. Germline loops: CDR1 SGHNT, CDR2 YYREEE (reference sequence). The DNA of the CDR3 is TGTGCCAGCAGCTTAGCGGGGGTGATCACAGATACGCAGTATTTT. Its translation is CASSLAGVITDTQYF.

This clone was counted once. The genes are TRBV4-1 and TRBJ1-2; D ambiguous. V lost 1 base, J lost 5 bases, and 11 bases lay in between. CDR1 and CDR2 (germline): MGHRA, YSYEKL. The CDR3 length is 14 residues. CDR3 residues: CASSQGEGGYGYTF. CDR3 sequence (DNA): TGCGCCAGCAGCCAAGGCGAGGGTGGGTATGGCTACACCTTC.

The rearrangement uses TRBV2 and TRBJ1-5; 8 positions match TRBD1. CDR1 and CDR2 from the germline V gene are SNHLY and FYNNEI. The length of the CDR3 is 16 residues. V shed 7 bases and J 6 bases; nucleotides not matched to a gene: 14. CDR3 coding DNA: TGTGCCAGCACCAACAGGGTCAGGGGGCTTTGTCAGCCCCAGCATTTT. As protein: CASTNRVRGLCQPQHF.